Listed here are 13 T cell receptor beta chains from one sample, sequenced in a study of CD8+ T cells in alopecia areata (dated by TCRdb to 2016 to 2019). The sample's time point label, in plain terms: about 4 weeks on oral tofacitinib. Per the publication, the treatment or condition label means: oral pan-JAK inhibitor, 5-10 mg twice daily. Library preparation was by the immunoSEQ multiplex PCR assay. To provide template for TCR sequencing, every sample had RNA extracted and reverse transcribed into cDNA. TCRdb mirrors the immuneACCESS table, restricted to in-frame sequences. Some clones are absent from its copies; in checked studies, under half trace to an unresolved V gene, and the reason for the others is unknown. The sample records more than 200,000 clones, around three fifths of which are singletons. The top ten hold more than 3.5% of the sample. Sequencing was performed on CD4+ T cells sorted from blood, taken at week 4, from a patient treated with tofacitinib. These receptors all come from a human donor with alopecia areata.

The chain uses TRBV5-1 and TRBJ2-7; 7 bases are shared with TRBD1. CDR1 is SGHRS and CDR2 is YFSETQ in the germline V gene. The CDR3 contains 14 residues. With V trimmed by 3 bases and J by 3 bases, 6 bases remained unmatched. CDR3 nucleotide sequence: TGCGCCAGCAGCTCCGGATGGACAGGCTACGAGCAGTACTTC. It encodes CASSSGWTGYEQYF.

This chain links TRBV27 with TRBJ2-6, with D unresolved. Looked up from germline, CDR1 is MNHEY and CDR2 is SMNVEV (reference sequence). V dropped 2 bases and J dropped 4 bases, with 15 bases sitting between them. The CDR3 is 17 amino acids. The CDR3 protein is CASSLRGTVGGANVLTF. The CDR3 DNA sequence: TGTGCCAGCAGTTTACGTGGCACCGTAGGAGGGGCCAACGTCCTGACTTTC.

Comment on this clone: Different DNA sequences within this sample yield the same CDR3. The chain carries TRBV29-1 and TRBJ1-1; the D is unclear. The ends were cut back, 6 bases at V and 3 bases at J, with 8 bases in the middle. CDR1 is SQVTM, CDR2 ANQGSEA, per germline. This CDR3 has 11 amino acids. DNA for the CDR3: TGCAGCGTCGCCCGGGACACTGAAGCTTTCTTT. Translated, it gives CSVARDTEAFF.

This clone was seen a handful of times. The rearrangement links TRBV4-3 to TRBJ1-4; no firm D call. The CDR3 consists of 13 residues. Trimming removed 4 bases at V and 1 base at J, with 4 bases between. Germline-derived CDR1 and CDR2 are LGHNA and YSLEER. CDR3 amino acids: CASSPGTNEKLFF. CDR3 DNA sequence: TGCGCCAGCAGCCCGGGAACTAATGAAAAACTGTTTTTT.

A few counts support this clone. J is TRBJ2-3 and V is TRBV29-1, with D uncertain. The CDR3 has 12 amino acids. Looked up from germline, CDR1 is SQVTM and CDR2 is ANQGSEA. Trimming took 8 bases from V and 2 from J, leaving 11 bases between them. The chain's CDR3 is CSSRWVTDTQYF. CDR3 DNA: TGCAGCTCCCGGTGGGTCACAGATACGCAGTATTTT.

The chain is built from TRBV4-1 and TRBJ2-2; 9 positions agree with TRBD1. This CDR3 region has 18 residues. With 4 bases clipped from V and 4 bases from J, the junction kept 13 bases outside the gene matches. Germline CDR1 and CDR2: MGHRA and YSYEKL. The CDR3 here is CASSRFTTGGVRTGELFF. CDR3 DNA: TGCGCCAGCAGCCGTTTCACGACAGGGGGTGTGCGCACCGGGGAGCTGTTTTTT.

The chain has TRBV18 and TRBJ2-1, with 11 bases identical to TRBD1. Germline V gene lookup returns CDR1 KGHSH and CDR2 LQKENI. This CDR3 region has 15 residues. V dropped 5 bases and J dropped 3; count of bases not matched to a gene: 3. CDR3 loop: CASSAGTGGYNEQFF. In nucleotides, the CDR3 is TGTGCCAGCTCAGCCGGGACAGGGGGCTACAATGAGCAGTTCTTC. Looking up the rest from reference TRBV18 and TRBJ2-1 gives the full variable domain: NAGVMQNPRHLVRRRGQEARLRCSPMKGHSHVYWYRQLPEEGLKFMVYLQKENIIDESGMPKERFSAEFPKEGPSILRIQQVVRGDSAAYFCASSAGTGGYNEQFFGPGTRLTVL.

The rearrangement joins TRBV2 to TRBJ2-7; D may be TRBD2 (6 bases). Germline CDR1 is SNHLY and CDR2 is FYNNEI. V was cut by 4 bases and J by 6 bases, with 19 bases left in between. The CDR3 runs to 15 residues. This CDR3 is CASSGDSKYLLEQYF. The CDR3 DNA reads TGTGCCAGCAGTGGGGACTCCAAGTATCTACTCGAGCAGTACTTC.

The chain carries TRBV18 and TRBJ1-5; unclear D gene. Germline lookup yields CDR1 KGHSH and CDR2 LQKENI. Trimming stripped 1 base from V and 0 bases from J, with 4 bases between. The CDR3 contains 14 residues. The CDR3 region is CASSPQISNQPQHF. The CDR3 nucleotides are TGTGCCAGCTCACCACAGATTAGCAATCAGCCCCAGCATTTT.

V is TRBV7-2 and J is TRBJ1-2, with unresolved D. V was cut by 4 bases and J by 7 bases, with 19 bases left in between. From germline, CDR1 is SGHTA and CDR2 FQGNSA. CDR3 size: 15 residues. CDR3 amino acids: CASSSQGRGSRGYTF. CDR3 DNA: TGTGCCAGCAGCTCCCAAGGCCGAGGAAGCCGTGGCTACACCTTC.

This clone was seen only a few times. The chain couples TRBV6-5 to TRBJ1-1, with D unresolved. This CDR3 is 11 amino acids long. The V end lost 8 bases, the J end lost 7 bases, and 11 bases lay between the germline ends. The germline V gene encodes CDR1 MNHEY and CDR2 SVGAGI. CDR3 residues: CASRGRSEAFF. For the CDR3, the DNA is TGTGCCAGCCGGGGAAGAAGTGAAGCTTTCTTT.

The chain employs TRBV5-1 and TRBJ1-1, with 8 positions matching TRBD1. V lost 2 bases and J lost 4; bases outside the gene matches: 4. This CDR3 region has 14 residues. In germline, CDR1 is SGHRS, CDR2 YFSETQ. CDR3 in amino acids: CASSFTGGGTEAFF. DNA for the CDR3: TGCGCCAGCAGCTTTACAGGGGGAGGCACTGAAGCTTTCTTT.

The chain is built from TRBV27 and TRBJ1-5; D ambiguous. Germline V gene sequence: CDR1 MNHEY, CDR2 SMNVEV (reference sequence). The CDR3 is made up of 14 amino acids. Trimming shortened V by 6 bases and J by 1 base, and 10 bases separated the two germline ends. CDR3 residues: CASRAVESNQPQHF. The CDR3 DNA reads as TGTGCCAGCAGGGCGGTCGAGAGCAATCAGCCCCAGCATTTT.